One T cell receptor (beta chain) is described in this entry. Per germline, CDR1 LGHNA and CDR2 YSLEER. The ends lost 0 bases at V and 10 bases at J; junction bases unmatched: 0. This CDR3 contains 13 residues. Methods used by the authors: Estimates of nucleated cell counts were drawn from the amplification of reference gene primers. Sequencing was performed with immunoSEQ multiplex PCR; in TCRdb, only in-frame clones are kept and a portion is missing. V and J calls and clone size are given by that table; D and trimming were obtained from the DNA. The repertoire holds 280,000 or so clones, with 88% as singletons. This entry is derived from a study of blood T cell repertoires in COVID-19. Study context: The United States, Italy and Spain provided the acute and convalescent COVID-19 samples. PBMCs, B-cell-depleted T cells, or T cells were the source of the cDNA or gDNA that made up the material.

This sequence was found in a man aged 18 to 30 with active or convalescent COVID-19. The sample comprised peripheral blood. The chain is built from TRBV4-3 and TRBJ1-6; TRBD1 matches 7 bases. CDR3 sequence (DNA): TGCGCCAGCAGCCAAGAGGACAGGTCACCCCTCCACTTT. It translates to CASSQEDRSPLHF.